This is a list of T cell receptor beta chains from one sample in a study of shared clonotypes between healthy human individuals. Here immunoSEQ multiplex PCR was the method, and the copy in TCRdb shows in-frame clones only, minus some. Counted here are some 2.1 million clones, about 94% occurring once; the ten biggest clones make up around 1.1%. The sequenced material came from naive CD8+ T cells sorted from blood. Every receptor here comes from a man aged 18 to 29 in good health. Both conserved end residues are part of each CDR3. A D gene is named only where the DNA matches it firmly. The size entry is marked missing in some rows and otherwise reads once, few, many or a size class.

d_gene: -
abundance: -
j_gene: TRBJ2-1
v_gene: TRBV28
CDR3aa: CASSWGESYNEQFF
CDR3nt: TGTGCCAGCAGTTGGGGGGAATCCTACAATGAGCAGTTCTTC

d_gene: TRBD1
abundance: -
j_gene: TRBJ2-7
v_gene: TRBV6-1
CDR3aa: CASSEQGAFYEQYF
CDR3nt: TGTGCCAGCAGTGAGCAGGGGGCTTTCTACGAGCAGTACTTC

d_gene: -
abundance: -
j_gene: TRBJ2-1
v_gene: TRBV7-8
CDR3aa: CASSSLNEQFF
CDR3nt: TGTGCCAGCAGCTCTCTAAATGAGCAGTTCTTC

d_gene: -
abundance: -
j_gene: TRBJ2-2
v_gene: TRBV7-9
CDR3aa: CASGGGDPTGELFF
CDR3nt: TGTGCCAGCGGAGGGGGGGACCCCACCGGGGAGCTGTTTTTT

d_gene: TRBD1
abundance: -
j_gene: TRBJ1-1
v_gene: TRBV27
CDR3aa: CASTDRGPGTEAFF
CDR3nt: TGTGCCAGCACTGACAGGGGGCCGGGCACTGAAGCTTTCTTT

d_gene: -
abundance: -
j_gene: TRBJ2-3
v_gene: TRBV27
CDR3aa: CASSTGTFTSTDTQYF
CDR3nt: TGTGCCAGCAGCACCGGGACGTTCACTAGCACAGATACGCAGTATTTT

d_gene: -
abundance: few
j_gene: TRBJ1-2
v_gene: TRBV7-9
CDR3aa: CASSLIVVEGYTF
CDR3nt: TGTGCCAGCAGCCTGATTGTGGTTGAAGGCTACACCTTC

d_gene: -
abundance: -
j_gene: TRBJ1-1
v_gene: TRBV4-1
CDR3aa: CASSQVGFTEAFF
CDR3nt: TGCGCCAGCAGCCAAGTAGGGTTTACTGAAGCTTTCTTT

d_gene: -
abundance: -
j_gene: TRBJ1-1
v_gene: TRBV19
CDR3aa: CASTSEAGTAFF
CDR3nt: TGTGCCAGTACCTCAGAGGCAGGGACAGCTTTCTTT

d_gene: -
abundance: -
j_gene: TRBJ1-4
v_gene: TRBV29-1
CDR3aa: CSVGGPFAGAGEKLFF
CDR3nt: TGCAGCGTCGGGGGACCGTTTGCAGGGGCCGGGGAAAAACTGTTTTTT

d_gene: -
abundance: -
j_gene: TRBJ1-2
v_gene: TRBV4-1
CDR3aa: CASSQDLGKSNYGYTF
CDR3nt: TGCGCCAGCAGCCAAGACCTGGGCAAGTCTAACTATGGCTACACCTTC

d_gene: TRBD2
abundance: -
j_gene: TRBJ2-1
v_gene: TRBV7-8
CDR3aa: CASSGGLAGTHNEQFF
CDR3nt: TGTGCCAGCAGCGGCGGACTAGCGGGAACCCACAATGAGCAGTTCTTC

d_gene: -
abundance: -
j_gene: TRBJ1-1
v_gene: TRBV30
CDR3aa: CAWAGDDRNTEAFF
CDR3nt: TGTGCCTGGGCCGGAGATGACCGGAACACTGAAGCTTTCTTT

d_gene: -
abundance: -
j_gene: TRBJ2-5
v_gene: TRBV7-9
CDR3aa: CASSLSTEETQYF
CDR3nt: TGTGCCAGCAGCTTATCTACAGAAGAGACCCAGTACTTC